The source of this T cell receptor (beta chain) is a study of cytomegalovirus exposure and HLA in healthy donors. Study findings and constraints: Previous analysis showed most TCR beta V segments were productive about 90% or about 30% of the time.

Deletions cut 3 bases from V and 6 bases from J, with 8 bases between. The CDR3 runs to 13 residues. Per the germline V gene, CDR1 is LNHDA and CDR2 is SQIVND (reference sequence). PCR involved 60 Vbeta and 13 Jbeta primers. The assay was immunoSEQ multiplex PCR, and TCRdb's table has in-frame clones only and misses some. The sample lists about 86,000 clones, over 70% occurring once. Regarding this clone: What it recognizes is unknown.

The receptor was isolated from a man in his 60s in good health and CMV-seronegative. This chain connects TRBV19 to TRBJ1-4; a possible D gene is TRBD1 (6 bases). The material sequenced was PBMCs. CDR3 sequence (DNA): TGTGCCAGTAGTATCCGGACAGATGAAAAACTGTTTTTT. Encoded protein: CASSIRTDEKLFF.